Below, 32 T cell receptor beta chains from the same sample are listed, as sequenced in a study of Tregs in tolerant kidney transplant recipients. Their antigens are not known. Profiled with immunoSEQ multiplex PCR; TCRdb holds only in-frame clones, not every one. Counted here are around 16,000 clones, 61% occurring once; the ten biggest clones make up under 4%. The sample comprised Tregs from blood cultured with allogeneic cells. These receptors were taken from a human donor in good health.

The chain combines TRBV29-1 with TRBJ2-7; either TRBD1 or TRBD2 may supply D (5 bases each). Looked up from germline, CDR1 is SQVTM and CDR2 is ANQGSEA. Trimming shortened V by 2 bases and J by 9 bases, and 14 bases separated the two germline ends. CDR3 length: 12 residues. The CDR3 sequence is CSVEYGRGVQYF. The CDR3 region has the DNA TGCAGCGTTGAATATGGCCGAGGGGTGCAGTACTTC.

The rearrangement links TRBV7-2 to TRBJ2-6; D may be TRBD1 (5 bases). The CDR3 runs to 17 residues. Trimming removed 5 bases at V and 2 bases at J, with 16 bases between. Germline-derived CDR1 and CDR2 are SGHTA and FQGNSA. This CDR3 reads CASSEWAGWAGANVLTF. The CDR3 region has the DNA TGTGCCAGCAGCGAATGGGCAGGGTGGGCTGGGGCCAACGTCCTGACTTTC.

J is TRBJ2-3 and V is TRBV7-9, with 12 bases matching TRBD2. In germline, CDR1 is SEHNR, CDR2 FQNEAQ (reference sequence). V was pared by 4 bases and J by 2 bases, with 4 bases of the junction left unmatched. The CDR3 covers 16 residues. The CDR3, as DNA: TGTGCCAGCAGCTCGGGACTAGCGGGCCCCACAGATACGCAGTATTTT. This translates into CASSSGLAGPTDTQYF.

This CDR3 reads CASSLPTGRGGYTF. For the CDR3, the DNA is TGTGCCAGCAGTTTACCGACAGGGCGAGGTGGCTACACCTTC. The genes are TRBV6-5 and TRBJ1-2, with TRBD1 matching 7 bases. The CDR3 is made up of 14 amino acids. After removal of 4 bases from V and 7 bases from J, the junction contained 9 bases not matched to a gene. Germline V gives CDR1 MNHEY, CDR2 SVGAGI.

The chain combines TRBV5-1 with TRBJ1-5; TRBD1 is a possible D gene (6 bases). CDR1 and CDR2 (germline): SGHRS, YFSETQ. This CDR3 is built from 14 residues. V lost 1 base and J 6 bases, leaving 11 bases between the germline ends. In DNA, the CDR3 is TGCGCCAGCAGCTTGAAACAGGGCGGTCAGCCCCAGCATTTT. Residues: CASSLKQGGQPQHF.

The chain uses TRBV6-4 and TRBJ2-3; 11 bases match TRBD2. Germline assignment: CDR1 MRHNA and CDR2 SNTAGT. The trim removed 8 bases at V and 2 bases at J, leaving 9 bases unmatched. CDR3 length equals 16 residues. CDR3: CASPRVGLAVTDTQYF. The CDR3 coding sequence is TGTGCCAGCCCTCGAGTGGGACTAGCGGTCACAGATACGCAGTATTTT.

CDR3 sequence: CASRAAGGTFRTDTQYF. CDR3 in DNA: TGCGCCAGCAGGGCGGCAGGGGGAACGTTTAGGACAGATACGCAGTATTTT. The chain links TRBV10-2 to TRBJ2-3; 7 bases match TRBD1. Losses at the gene ends were 6 bases for V and 3 bases for J; bases not matched to a gene: 15. The CDR3 extends over 17 amino acids. CDR1 WSHSY and CDR2 SAAADI come from the germline V gene.

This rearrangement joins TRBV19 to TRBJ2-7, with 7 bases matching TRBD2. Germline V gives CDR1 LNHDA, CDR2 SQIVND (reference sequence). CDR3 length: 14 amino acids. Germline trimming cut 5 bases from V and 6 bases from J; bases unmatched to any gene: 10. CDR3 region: CASSVGTIGSEQYF. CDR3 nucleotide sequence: TGTGCCAGTAGTGTCGGGACTATCGGTAGCGAGCAGTACTTC. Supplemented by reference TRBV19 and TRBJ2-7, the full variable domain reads DGGITQSPKYLFRKEGQNVTLSCEQNLNHDAMYWYRQDPGQGLRLIYYSQIVNDFQKGDIAEGYSVSREKKESFPLTVTSAQKNPTAFYLCASSVGTIGSEQYFGPGTRLTVT.

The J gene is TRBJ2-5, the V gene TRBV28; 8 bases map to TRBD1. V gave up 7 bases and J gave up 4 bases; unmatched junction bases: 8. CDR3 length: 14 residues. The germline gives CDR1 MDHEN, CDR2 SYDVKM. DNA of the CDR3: TGTGCCAGCACCGAACAGGGGGGCCGAGAGACCCAGTACTTC. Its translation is CASTEQGGRETQYF.

The CDR3 loop is CASSLVGRLSRSRGELFF. CDR3 nucleotides: TGTGCCAGCAGCTTAGTGGGGCGACTAAGTCGGAGTCGCGGGGAGCTGTTTTTT. This chain uses TRBV11-3 with TRBJ2-2, with D perhaps given as TRBD1 or TRBD2 (5 bases each). The V gene lost 1 base and the J gene lost 7 bases, with 22 bases spanning the gap. The length of the CDR3 is 18 residues. The germline V gene has CDR1 SGHNT and CDR2 YENEEA.

The CDR3 DNA reads TGCGCCAGCAGACGGAGCTTTGGGACCGGGGAGCTGTTTTTT. This codes for CASRRSFGTGELFF. The V call is TRBV4-3, the J call TRBJ2-2, with D unclear. CDR1 and CDR2 (germline): LGHNA, YSLEER. CDR3 size: 14 residues. V lost 6 bases and J lost 5, with 13 bases in between.

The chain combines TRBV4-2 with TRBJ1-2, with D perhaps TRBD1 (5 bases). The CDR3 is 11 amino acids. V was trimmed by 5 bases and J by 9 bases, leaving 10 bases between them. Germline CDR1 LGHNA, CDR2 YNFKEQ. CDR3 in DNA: TGTGCCAGCAGCTTGGGGCCGAGCTACACCTTC. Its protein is CASSLGPSYTF.

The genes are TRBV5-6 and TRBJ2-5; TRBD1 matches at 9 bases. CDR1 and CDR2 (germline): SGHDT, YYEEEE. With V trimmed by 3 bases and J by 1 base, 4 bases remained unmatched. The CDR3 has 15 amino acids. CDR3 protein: CASSSTGGGQETQYF. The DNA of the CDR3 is TGTGCCAGCAGCTCAACAGGGGGCGGCCAAGAGACCCAGTACTTC.

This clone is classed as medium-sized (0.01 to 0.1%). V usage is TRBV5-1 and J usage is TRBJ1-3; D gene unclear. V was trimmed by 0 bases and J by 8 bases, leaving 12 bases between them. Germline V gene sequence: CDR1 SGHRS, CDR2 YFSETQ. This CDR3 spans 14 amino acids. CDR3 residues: CASSLGVPWDTIYF. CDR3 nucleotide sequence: TGCGCCAGCAGCTTGGGAGTCCCTTGGGACACCATATATTTT.

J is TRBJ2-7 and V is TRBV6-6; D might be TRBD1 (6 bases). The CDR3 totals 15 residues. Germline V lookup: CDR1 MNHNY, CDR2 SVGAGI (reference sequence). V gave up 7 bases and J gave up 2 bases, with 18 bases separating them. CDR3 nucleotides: TGTGCCAGCACCCAGACAGGCTCCTGGACCTACGAGCAGTACTTC. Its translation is CASTQTGSWTYEQYF.

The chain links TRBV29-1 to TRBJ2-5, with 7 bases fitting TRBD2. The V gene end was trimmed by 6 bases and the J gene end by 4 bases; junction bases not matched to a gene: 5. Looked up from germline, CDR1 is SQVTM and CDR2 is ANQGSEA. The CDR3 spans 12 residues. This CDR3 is CSVRLAGETQYF. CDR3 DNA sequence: TGCAGCGTGCGACTAGCTGGAGAGACCCAGTACTTC.

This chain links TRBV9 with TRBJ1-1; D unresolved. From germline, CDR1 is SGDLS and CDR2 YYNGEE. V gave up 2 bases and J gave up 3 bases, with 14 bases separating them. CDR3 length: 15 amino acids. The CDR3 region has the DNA TGTGCCAGCAGCGTCGGACCCACCGCGGACACTGAAGCTTTCTTT. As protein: CASSVGPTADTEAFF.

This CDR3 is CAWSRDPRSYSNQPQHF. CDR3 nucleotides: TGTGCCTGGAGTAGGGACCCCAGAAGTTATAGCAATCAGCCCCAGCATTTT. The V call is TRBV30, the J call TRBJ1-5; a possible D gene is TRBD1 (5 bases). Looked up from germline, CDR1 is GTSNPN and CDR2 is SVGIG (reference sequence). The CDR3 is made up of 17 amino acids. Trimming cost V 2 bases and J 0 bases, with 17 bases left between them.

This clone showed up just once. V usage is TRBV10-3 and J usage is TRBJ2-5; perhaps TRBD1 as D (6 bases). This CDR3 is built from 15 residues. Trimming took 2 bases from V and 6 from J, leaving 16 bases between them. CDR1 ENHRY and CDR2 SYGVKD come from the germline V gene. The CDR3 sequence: CAISEGKTGEKTQYF. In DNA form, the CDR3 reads TGTGCCATCAGTGAGGGCAAGACAGGCGAAAAGACCCAGTACTTC.

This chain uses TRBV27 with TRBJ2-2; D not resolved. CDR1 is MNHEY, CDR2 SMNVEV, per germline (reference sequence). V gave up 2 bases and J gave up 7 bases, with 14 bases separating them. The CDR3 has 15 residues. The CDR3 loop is CASSLGVSGHGELFF. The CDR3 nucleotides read TGTGCCAGCAGTTTAGGTGTGTCAGGCCACGGGGAGCTGTTTTTT.

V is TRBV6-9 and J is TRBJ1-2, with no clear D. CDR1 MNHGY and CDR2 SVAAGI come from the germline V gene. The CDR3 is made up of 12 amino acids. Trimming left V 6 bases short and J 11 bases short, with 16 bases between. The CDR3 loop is CASSRIPGRYTF. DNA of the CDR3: TGTGCCAGCAGCCGCATTCCCGGGCGGTACACCTTC.

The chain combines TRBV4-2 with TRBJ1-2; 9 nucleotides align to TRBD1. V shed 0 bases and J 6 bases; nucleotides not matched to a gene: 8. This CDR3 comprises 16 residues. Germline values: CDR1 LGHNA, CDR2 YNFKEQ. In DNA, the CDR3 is TGTGCCAGCAGCCAAGACCGCCGTACAGGGGGCCATGGCTACACCTTC. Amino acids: CASSQDRRTGGHGYTF.

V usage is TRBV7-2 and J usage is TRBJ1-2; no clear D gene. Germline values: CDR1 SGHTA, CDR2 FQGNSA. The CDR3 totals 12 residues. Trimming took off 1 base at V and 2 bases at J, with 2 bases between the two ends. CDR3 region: CASSLENYGYTF. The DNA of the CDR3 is TGTGCCAGCAGCTTAGAAAACTATGGCTACACCTTC.

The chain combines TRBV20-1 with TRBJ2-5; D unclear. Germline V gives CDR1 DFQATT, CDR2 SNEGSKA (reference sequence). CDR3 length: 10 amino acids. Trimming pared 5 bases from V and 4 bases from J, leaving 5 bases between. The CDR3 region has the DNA TGCAGTGCTTGGTTAGAGACCCAGTACTTC. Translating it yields CSAWLETQYF.

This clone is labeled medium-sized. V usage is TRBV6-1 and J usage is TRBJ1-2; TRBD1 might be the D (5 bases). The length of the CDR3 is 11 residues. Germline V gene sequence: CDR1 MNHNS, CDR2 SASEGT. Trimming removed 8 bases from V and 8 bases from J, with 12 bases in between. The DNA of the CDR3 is TGTGCCAGCTTATTTGGGGGAGGCTACACCTTC. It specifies CASLFGGGYTF.

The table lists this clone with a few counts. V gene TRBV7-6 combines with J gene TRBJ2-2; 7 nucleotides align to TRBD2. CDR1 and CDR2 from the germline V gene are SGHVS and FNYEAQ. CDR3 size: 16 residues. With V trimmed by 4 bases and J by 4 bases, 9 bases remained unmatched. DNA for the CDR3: TGTGCCAGCAGCTCCGGGCGGGAGCGTCGCACCGGGGAGCTGTTTTTT. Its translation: CASSSGRERRTGELFF.

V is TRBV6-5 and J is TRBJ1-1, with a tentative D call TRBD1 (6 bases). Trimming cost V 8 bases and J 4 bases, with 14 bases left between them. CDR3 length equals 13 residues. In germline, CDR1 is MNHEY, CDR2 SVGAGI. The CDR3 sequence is CASRQTGITEAFF. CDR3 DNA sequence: TGTGCCAGCCGGCAGACAGGCATCACTGAAGCTTTCTTT.

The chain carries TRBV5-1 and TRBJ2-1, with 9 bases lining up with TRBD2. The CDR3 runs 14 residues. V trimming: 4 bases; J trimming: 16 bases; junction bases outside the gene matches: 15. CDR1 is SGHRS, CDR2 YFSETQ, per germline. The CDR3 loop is CASSLEGSSGATFF. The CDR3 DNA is TGCGCCAGCAGCCTGGAGGGGTCTAGCGGGGCCACATTCTTC.

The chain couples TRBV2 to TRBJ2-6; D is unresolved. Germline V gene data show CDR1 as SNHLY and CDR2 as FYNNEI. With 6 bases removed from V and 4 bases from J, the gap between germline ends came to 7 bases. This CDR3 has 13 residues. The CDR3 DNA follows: TGTGCCAGCAGAGGTCAGGGGGCCAACGTCCTGACTTTC. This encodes CASRGQGANVLTF.

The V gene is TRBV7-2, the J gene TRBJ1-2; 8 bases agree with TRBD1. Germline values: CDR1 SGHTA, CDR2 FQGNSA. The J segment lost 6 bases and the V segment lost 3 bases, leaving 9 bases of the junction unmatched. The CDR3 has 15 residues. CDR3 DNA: TGTGCCAGCAGCTTGTCAGGGGGCGGGGTAGATGGCTACACCTTC. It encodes CASSLSGGGVDGYTF.

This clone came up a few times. CDR3 DNA: TGTGCCAGCTCACTGGGGAGGGTTGAAAGCAATCAGCCCCAGCATTTT. Its protein product is CASSLGRVESNQPQHF. The chain has TRBV18 and TRBJ1-5; D is uncertain. Germline loops: CDR1 KGHSH, CDR2 LQKENI. Trimming left V 4 bases short and J 1 base short, with 14 bases between. This CDR3 is 16 amino acids long. The full variable domain, with the rest looked up from reference TRBV18 and TRBJ1-5, is NAGVMQNPRHLVRRRGQEARLRCSPMKGHSHVYWYRQLPEEGLKFMVYLQKENIIDESGMPKERFSAEFPKEGPSILRIQQVVRGDSAAYFCASSLGRVESNQPQHFGDGTRLSIL.

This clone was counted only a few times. This CDR3 reads CASSPELEDRKFF. The CDR3 DNA is TGTGCCAGCAGCCCCGAGTTAGAGGACAGAAAGTTCTTC. The V and J genes are TRBV7-2 and TRBJ2-1; weak D call: TRBD1 (6 bases). The CDR3 loop spans 13 amino acids. The V end lost 5 bases, the J end lost 14 bases, and 19 bases lay between the germline ends. Germline CDR1 and CDR2: SGHTA and FQGNSA.